This TCR beta chain was identified in a study of cytotoxic CD8 clonotypes in ibrutinib-treated CLL. About the study: Each sample contained, on average, about 250,000 productive templates and 80,000 to 95,000 productive rearrangements.

With sequencing, the targeted depth ranged from 1 in 200,000 to 1 in 1 million T cells. Using immunoSEQ multiplex PCR, the repertoire was profiled, and TCRdb retains in-frame clones only, with some absent. The sample records approximately 340,000 clones, 67% being singletons. PBMCs that had been cryopreserved were the source of about 2 micrograms of genomic DNA for TCR beta libraries. This CDR3 contains 14 residues. Germline CDR1 is WSHSY and CDR2 is SAAADI. The V end lost 4 bases, the J end lost 6 bases, and 16 bases lay between the germline ends. Study-wide findings and caveats: Measured clonality at baseline was greater than in age-matched healthy donors and tracked with circulating CD8+ T-cell counts.

Worth noting for this clone: Its target is unknown.

The receptor comes from a human donor with chronic lymphocytic leukemia. The sequencing here drew on PBMCs, taken after 36 months of ibrutinib treatment. The chain employs TRBV10-2 and TRBJ2-7; D possibly corresponds to TRBD2 (5 bases). CDR3 residues: CASSAGLIVGEQYF. In nucleotides, the CDR3 is TGCGCCAGCAGTGCAGGACTGATAGTGGGCGAGCAGTACTTC.